Presented here are 15 T cell receptor beta chains from one specimen sequenced in a study of cytomegalovirus exposure and HLA in healthy donors. Amplification used 60 Vbeta primers and 13 Jbeta primers. The method was immunoSEQ multiplex PCR; TCRdb's version includes in-frame clones alone and lacks a portion of them. The sample holds about 180,000 clones, 80% seen once. Sequenced material: PBMCs. Every receptor here comes from a woman aged 25 to 39 in good health and CMV-seronegative.

The chain links TRBV2 to TRBJ2-7; D possibly corresponds to TRBD2 (6 bases). The V gene's germline CDR1 is SNHLY and CDR2 FYNNEI. This CDR3 is 14 amino acids long. The V and J ends lost 6 bases and 3 bases respectively, with 15 bases between them. The CDR3 region is CASRTPGESYEQYF. The CDR3 coding sequence is TGTGCCAGCAGAACCCCGGGGGAGAGCTACGAGCAGTACTTC.

The CDR3 coding sequence is TGTGCCAGCAGTTCCCTCGGCTCCTATAATTCACCCCTCCACTTT. Translation gives CASSSLGSYNSPLHF. The chain recombines TRBV6-5 with TRBJ1-6; no definite D call. Trimming pared 4 bases from V and 0 bases from J, leaving 7 bases between. The germline V gene has CDR1 MNHEY and CDR2 SVGAGI. CDR3 length equals 15 residues.

This chain connects TRBV5-6 to TRBJ1-1; D perhaps matches TRBD1 (6 bases). Germline V gene lookup returns CDR1 SGHDT and CDR2 YYEEEE. This CDR3 spans 15 amino acids. Between the trimmed V and J ends, which lost 0 bases and 1 base, there was a span of 10 bases. This chain's CDR3 is CASSLAGAGNTEAFF. The CDR3 bases are TGTGCCAGCAGCTTGGCAGGGGCCGGGAACACTGAAGCTTTCTTT.

The chain recombines TRBV6-5 with TRBJ2-5; possible D gene TRBD1, 5 bases. Germline V lookup: CDR1 MNHEY, CDR2 SVGAGI. Trimming removed 6 bases from V and 5 bases from J, with 16 bases in between. The CDR3 totals 14 residues. The CDR3 here is CASSPGHARETQYF. The CDR3 region has the DNA TGTGCCAGCAGCCCCGGACATGCGAGGGAGACCCAGTACTTC.

The chain couples TRBV15 to TRBJ2-1, with TRBD2 matching 8 bases. V gave up 3 bases and J gave up 8 bases; unmatched junction bases: 18. Germline V gene data show CDR1 as LNHNV and CDR2 as YYDKDF (reference sequence). This CDR3 has 18 residues. The CDR3: CATSSHRGGDLWGDEQFF. For the CDR3, the DNA is TGTGCCACCAGCAGTCACCGGGGGGGGGACCTCTGGGGGGATGAGCAGTTCTTC.

This chain uses TRBV11-2 with TRBJ2-7; D not certain. With 6 bases removed from V and 2 bases from J, the gap between germline ends came to 5 bases. The CDR3 is 11 residues long. In germline, CDR1 is SGHAT, CDR2 FQNNGV. The DNA of the CDR3 is TGTGCCAGCAGGCTAACCTACGAGCAGTACTTC. Translated, it gives CASRLTYEQYF.

The gene calls are TRBV5-1 and TRBJ2-1; TRBD2 matches at 7 bases. The CDR3 sequence is 14 residues long. V lost 1 base to trimming and J lost 5 bases; unmatched junction nucleotides: 3. Germline V gene data show CDR1 as SGHRS and CDR2 as YFSETQ. In DNA form, the CDR3 reads TGCGCCAGCAGCTTGCCTAGCGGAAACAATGAGCAGTTCTTC. Protein product: CASSLPSGNNEQFF. The full variable domain, its missing parts supplied by reference TRBV5-1 and TRBJ2-1, is KAGVTQTPRYLIKTRGQQVTLSCSPISGHRSVSWYQQTPGQGLQFLFEYFSETQRNKGNFPGRFSGRQFSNSRSEMNVSTLELGDSALYLCASSLPSGNNEQFFGPGTRLTVL.

J is TRBJ1-6 and V is TRBV4-1; 7 bases agree with TRBD1. Germline V lookup: CDR1 MGHRA, CDR2 YSYEKL. J lost 7 bases, V lost 0 bases, and 6 bases had no gene match. The length of the CDR3 is 16 residues. The CDR3 DNA follows: TGCGCCAGCAGCCAAGAGCGGGGCAGGGGGAATTCACCCCTCCACTTT. Protein: CASSQERGRGNSPLHF.

V is TRBV29-1 and J is TRBJ1-1; the D is unclear. Germline CDR1 reads SQVTM; CDR2 reads ANQGSEA. The CDR3 totals 14 residues. Trimming removed 8 bases at V and 1 base at J, with 17 bases between. The CDR3 DNA reads as TGCAGCTACGGAGGCGAAGCTAAGAACACTGAAGCTTTCTTT. Residues: CSYGGEAKNTEAFF.

This rearrangement joins TRBV19 to TRBJ1-2; 7 bases agree with TRBD1. After removal of 5 bases from V and 4 bases from J, the junction contained 7 bases not matched to a gene. Germline V lookup: CDR1 LNHDA, CDR2 SQIVND (reference sequence). The CDR3 sequence is 14 residues long. DNA of the CDR3: TGTGCCAGTAGTTCCCGGGACAGAGTCTATGGCTACACCTTC. Its translation is CASSSRDRVYGYTF.

The rearrangement joins TRBV5-6 to TRBJ2-5, with TRBD1 as a possible D gene (5 bases). Germline lookup yields CDR1 SGHDT and CDR2 YYEEEE. V was clipped by 0 bases and J by 4 bases, with 13 bases between them. CDR3 size: 15 residues. The CDR3 DNA sequence: TGTGCCAGCAGCTTGGGTAACATCCAGGGAGAGACCCAGTACTTC. Residues: CASSLGNIQGETQYF.

The chain carries TRBV4-2 and TRBJ2-5, with 7 bases lining up with TRBD2. Germline CDR1 LGHNA, CDR2 YNFKEQ. V shed 1 base, J shed 5 bases, and the junction held 10 bases outside the gene matches. The CDR3 loop spans 16 amino acids. The CDR3 bases are TGTGCCAGCAGCCAAGCGGGGGGAGTGGTCGCCGAGACCCAGTACTTC. Residues: CASSQAGGVVAETQYF.

V gene TRBV5-1 combines with J gene TRBJ2-3; the match to TRBD2 covers 10 bases. In germline, CDR1 is SGHRS, CDR2 YFSETQ. Trimming at V came to 0 bases and at J to 4 bases, leaving 5 bases not matched to a gene. The CDR3 is made up of 16 amino acids. The CDR3 reads CASSLDGSGGSDTQYF. For the CDR3, the DNA is TGCGCCAGCAGCTTGGATGGTAGCGGGGGGTCAGATACGCAGTATTTT.

CDR3 DNA sequence: TGCGCCAGCAGCCAGGGAAATGAGCAGTTCTTC. Its protein product is CASSQGNEQFF. This rearrangement joins TRBV5-1 to TRBJ2-1; perhaps TRBD1 as D (5 bases). V shed 4 bases and J shed 7 bases, with 6 bases lying between them. Germline V gene sequence: CDR1 SGHRS, CDR2 YFSETQ. The CDR3 sequence is 11 residues long.

The rearrangement links TRBV5-1 to TRBJ2-7; D call uncertain. V lost 1 base and J 1 base, leaving 6 bases between the germline ends. Per germline, CDR1 SGHRS and CDR2 YFSETQ. The CDR3 loop spans 13 amino acids. The CDR3 reads CASSLSPSYEQYF. The CDR3 DNA sequence: TGCGCCAGCAGCTTGTCTCCGTCCTACGAGCAGTACTTC.